The clone carrying this T cell receptor beta chain was detected a few times. These data are taken from a study of blood T cell repertoires in COVID-19. Germline V gene lookup returns CDR1 LGHNA and CDR2 YNFKEQ. There are 16 residues in the CDR3. Trimming shortened V by 1 base and J by 2 bases, and 12 bases separated the two germline ends. Authors' processing steps: Reference gene primer amplification in the assay estimated nucleated cell counts. Libraries were prepared by immunoSEQ multiplex PCR; TCRdb keeps only in-frame clonotypes and omits some of them. For V, J and clone size, that table is used; D and trimming come from the DNA. The sample includes about 78,000 clones, around nine tenths of them seen just once.

The sequenced sample consisted of peripheral blood. The chain couples TRBV4-2 to TRBJ1-3; the D is unclear. The sequence derives from a man aged 50 or older with active or convalescent COVID-19. CDR3 coding DNA: TGTGCCAGCAGCCAAGGGTCTTACAGAACTGGAAACACCATATATTTT. Translated, it gives CASSQGSYRTGNTIYF.